In its sample, the clone carrying this T cell receptor (beta chain) was seen once. The data originate from a study of blood T cell repertoires in COVID-19. Across the study: In each case, the material was cDNA or gDNA derived from T cells, B-cell-depleted T cells, or PBMCs.

CDR1 and CDR2 from the germline V gene are LGHNA and YNFKEQ. This CDR3 has 16 residues. The junction had 5 bases not matched to a gene; V was cut back by 0 bases and J by 3 bases. In the original analysis: From reference gene primer amplification, estimates of nucleated cell counts were derived. Sequencing used immunoSEQ multiplex PCR; TCRdb keeps in-frame clones, though not all of them. V, J and clone size are those of that table, while D and trimming were read from the DNA. The sample has roughly 250,000 clones, about 80% seen once; the top ten hold approximately 1.9%. Source material: peripheral blood. The chain uses TRBV4-2 and TRBJ1-5; 7 bases align to TRBD1. This receptor was taken from a woman aged 80 or older with acute or convalescent COVID-19. The CDR3 loop is CASSQDPDRVNQPQHF. CDR3 bases: TGTGCCAGCAGCCAAGATCCAGACAGGGTCAATCAGCCCCAGCATTTT.